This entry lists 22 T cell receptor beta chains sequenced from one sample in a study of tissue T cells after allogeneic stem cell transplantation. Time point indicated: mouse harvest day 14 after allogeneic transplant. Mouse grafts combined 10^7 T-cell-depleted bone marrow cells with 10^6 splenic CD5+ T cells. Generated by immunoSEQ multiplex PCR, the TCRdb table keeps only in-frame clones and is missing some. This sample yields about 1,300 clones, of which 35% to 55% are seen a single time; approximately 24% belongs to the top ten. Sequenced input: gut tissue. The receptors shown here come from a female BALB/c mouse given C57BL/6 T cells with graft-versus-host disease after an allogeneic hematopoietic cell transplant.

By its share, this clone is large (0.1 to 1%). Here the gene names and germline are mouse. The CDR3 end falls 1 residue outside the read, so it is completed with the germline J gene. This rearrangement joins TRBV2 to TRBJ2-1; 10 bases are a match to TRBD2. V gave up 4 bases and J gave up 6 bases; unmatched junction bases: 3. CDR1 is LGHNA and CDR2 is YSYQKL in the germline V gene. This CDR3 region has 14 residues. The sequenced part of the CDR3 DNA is TGTGCCAGCAGCCCGGGACTGGGGCTTGCTGAGCAGTTC. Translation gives CASSPGLGLAEQF. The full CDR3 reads CASSPGLGLAEQFF.

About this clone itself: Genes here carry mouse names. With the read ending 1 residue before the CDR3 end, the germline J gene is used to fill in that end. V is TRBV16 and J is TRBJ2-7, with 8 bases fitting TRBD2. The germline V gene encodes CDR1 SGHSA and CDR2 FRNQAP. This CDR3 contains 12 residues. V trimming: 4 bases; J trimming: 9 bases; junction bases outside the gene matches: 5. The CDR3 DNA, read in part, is TGTGCAAGCAGCTCACTGGGGGCTGCACAGTAC. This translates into CASSSLGAAQY. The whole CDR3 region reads CASSSLGAAQYF.

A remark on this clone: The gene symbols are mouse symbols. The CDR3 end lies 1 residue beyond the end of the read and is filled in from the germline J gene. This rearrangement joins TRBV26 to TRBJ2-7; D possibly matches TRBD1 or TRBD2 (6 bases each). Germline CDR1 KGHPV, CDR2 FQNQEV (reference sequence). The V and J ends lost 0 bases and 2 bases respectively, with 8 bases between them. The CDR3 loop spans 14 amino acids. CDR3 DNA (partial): TGTGCCAGCAGTCTGTCTGGGGGCGCCTATGAACAGTAC. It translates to CASSLSGGAYEQY. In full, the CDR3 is CASSLSGGAYEQYF. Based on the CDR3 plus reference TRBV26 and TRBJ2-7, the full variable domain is NSKVIQTPRYLVKGQGQKAKMRCIPEKGHPVVFWYQQNKNNEFKFLINFQNQEVLQQIDMTEKRFSAECPSNSPCSLEIQSSEAGDSALYLCASSLSGGAYEQYFGPGTRLTVL.

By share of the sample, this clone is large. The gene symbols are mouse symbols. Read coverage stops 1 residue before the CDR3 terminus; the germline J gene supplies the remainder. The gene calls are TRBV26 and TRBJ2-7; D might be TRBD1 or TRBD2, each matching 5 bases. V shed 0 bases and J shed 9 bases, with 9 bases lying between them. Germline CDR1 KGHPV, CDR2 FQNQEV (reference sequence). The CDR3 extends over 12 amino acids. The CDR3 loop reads CASSLSGDGQYF. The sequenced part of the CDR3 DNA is TGTGCCAGCAGTCTGTCAGGGGACGGACAGTAC.

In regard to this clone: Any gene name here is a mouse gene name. The sequenced CDR3 bases are TGTGCCAGCTCTCTCCGGGACAGGGACTACACC. It translates to CASSLRDRDYT. The whole CDR3 region reads CASSLRDRDYTF. The genes are TRBV12-1 and TRBJ1-2, with 8 bases that match TRBD1. Sequencing ends 1 residue short of the CDR3 end; the germline J gene provides the rest. Germline-derived CDR1 and CDR2 are SGHSN and HYEKVE. The CDR3 runs to 12 residues. The ends lost 0 bases at V and 8 bases at J; junction bases unmatched: 1.

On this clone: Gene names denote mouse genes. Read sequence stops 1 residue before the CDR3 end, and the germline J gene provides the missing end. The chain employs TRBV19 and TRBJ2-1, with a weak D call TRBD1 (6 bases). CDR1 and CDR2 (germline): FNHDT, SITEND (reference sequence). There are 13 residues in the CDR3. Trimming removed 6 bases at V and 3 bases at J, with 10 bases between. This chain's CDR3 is CASIGQPYAEQFF. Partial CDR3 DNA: TGTGCCAGCATAGGACAGCCCTATGCTGAGCAGTTC.

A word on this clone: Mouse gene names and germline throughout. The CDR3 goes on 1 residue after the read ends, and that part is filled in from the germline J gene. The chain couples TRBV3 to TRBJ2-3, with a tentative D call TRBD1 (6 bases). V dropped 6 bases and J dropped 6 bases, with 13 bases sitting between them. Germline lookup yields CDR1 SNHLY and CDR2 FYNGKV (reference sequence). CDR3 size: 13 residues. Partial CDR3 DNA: TGTGCCAGCAGAGATACAGGGTGGGAAACGCTGTAT. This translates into CASRDTGWETLY. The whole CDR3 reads CASRDTGWETLYF.

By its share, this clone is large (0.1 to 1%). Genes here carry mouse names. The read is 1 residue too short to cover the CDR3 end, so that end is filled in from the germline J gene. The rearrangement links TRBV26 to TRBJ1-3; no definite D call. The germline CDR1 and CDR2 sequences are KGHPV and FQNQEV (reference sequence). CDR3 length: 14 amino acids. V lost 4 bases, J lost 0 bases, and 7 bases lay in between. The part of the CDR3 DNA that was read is TGTGCCAGCAGTCCCGTCCGTTCTGGAAATACGCTCTAT. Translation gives CASSPVRSGNTLY. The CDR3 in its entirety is CASSPVRSGNTLYF.

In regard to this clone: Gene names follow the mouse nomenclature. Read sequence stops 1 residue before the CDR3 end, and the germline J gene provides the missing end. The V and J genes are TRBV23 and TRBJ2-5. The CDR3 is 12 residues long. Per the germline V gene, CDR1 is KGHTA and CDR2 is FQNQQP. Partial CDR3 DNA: TGCTCCAGCAGTCAACACCAAGACACCCAGTAC. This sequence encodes CSSSQHQDTQY. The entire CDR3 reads CSSSQHQDTQYF.

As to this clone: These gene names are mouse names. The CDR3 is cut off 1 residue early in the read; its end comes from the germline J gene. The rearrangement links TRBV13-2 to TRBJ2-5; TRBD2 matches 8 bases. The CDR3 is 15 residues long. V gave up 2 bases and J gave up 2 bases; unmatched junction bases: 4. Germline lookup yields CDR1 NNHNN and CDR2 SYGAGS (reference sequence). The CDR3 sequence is CASGEAGGRQDTQYF. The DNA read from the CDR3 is TGTGCCAGCGGTGAGGCTGGGGGGCGCCAAGACACCCAGTAC.

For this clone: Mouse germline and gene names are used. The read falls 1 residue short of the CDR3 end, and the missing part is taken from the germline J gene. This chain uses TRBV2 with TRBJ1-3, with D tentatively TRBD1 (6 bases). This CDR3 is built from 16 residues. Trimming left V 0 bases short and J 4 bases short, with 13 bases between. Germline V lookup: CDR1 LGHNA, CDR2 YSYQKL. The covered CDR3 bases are TGTGCCAGCAGCCAAGAGGGGGGGGCGAGAGGAAATACGCTCTAT. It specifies CASSQEGGARGNTLY. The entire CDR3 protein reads CASSQEGGARGNTLYF. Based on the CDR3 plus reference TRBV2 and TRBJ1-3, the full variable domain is DPKIIQKPKYLVAVTGSEKILICEQYLGHNAMYWYRQSAKKPLEFMFSYSYQKLMDNQTASSRFQPQSSKKNHLDLQITALKPDDSATYFCASSQEGGARGNTLYFGEGSRLIVV.

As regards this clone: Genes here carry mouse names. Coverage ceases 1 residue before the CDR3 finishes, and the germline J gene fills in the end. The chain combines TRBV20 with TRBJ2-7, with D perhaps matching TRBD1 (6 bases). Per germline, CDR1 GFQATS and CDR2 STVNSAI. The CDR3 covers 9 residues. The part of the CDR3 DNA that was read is TGTGGACAGGGACGCGAACAGTAC. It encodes CGQGREQY. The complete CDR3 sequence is CGQGREQYF.

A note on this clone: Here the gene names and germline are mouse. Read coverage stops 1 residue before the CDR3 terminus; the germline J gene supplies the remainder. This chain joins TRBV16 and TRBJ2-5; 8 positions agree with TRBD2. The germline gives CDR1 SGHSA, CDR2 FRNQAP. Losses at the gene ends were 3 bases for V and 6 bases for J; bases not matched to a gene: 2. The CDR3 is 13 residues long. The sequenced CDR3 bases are TGTGCAAGCAGCTTTAGGGGGGGCGACACCCAGTAC. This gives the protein CASSFRGGDTQY. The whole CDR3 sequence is CASSFRGGDTQYF. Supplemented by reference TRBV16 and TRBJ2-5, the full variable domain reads NAGVIQTPRHKVTGKGQEATLWCEPISGHSAVFWYRQTIVQGLEFLTYFRNQAPIDDSGMPKERFSAQMPNQSHSTLKIQSTQPQDSAVYLCASSFRGGDTQYFGPGTRLLVL.

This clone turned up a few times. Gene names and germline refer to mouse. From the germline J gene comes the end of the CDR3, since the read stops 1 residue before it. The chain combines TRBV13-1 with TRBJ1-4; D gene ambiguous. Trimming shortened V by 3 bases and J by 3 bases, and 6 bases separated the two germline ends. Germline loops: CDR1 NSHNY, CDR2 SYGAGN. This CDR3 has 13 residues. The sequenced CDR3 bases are TGTGCCAGCAGTGGGGTGGCCAACGAAAGATTATTT. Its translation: CASSGVANERLF. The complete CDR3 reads CASSGVANERLFF.

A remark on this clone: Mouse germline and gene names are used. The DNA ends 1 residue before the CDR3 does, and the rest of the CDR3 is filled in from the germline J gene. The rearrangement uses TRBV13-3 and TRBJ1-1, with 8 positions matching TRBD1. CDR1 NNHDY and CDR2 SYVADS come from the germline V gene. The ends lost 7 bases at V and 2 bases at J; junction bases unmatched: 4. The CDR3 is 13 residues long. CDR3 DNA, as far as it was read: TGTGCCAGCTGGTCAGGGGGCAACACAGAAGTCTTC. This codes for CASWSGGNTEVF. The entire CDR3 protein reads CASWSGGNTEVFF.

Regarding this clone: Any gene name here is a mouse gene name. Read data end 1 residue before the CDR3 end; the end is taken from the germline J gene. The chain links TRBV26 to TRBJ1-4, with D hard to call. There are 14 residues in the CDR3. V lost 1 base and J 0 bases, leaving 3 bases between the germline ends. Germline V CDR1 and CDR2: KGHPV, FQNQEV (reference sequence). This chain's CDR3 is CASSLWVSNERLFF. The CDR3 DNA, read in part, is TGTGCCAGCAGTCTGTGGGTTTCCAACGAAAGATTATTT.

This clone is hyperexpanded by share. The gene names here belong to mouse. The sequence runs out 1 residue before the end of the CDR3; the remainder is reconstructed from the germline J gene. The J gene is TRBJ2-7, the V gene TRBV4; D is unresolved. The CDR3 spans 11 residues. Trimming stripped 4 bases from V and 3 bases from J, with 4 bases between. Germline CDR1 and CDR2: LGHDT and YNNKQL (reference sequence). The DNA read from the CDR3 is TGTGCCAGCAGCTTCTTCTATGAACAGTAC. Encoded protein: CASSFFYEQY. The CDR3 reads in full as CASSFFYEQYF.

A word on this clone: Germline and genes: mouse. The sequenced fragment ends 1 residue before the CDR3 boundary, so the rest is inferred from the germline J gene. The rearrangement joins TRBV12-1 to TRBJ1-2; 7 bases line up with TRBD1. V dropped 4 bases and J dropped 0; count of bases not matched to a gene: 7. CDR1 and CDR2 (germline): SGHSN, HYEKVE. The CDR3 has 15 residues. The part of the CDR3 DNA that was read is TGTGCCAGCTCCCGTCGACAGGGTGCAAACTCCGACTACACC. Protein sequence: CASSRRQGANSDYT. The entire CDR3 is CASSRRQGANSDYTF. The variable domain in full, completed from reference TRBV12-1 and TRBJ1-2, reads DSGVVQSPRHIIKEKGGRSVLTCIPISGHSNVVWYQQTLGKELKFLIQHYEKVERDKGFLPSRFSVQQFDDYHSEMNMSALELEDSAMYFCASSRRQGANSDYTFGSGTRLLVI.

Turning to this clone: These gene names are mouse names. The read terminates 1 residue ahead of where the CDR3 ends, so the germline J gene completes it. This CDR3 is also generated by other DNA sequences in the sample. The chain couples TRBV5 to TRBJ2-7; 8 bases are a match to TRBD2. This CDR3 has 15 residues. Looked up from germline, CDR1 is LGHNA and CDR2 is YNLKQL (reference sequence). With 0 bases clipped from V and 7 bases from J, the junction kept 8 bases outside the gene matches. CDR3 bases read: TGTGCCAGCAGCCAAGAGGGGGGGGGCGCAGGGGAACAGTAC. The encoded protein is CASSQEGGGAGEQY. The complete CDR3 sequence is CASSQEGGGAGEQYF.

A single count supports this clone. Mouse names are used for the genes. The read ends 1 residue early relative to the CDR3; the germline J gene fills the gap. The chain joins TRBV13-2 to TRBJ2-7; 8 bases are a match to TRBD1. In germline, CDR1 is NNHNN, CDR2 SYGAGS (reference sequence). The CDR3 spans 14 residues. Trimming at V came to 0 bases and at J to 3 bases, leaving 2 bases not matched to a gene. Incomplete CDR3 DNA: TGTGCCAGCGGTGATGCACAGGGGGGCTATGAACAGTAC. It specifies CASGDAQGGYEQY. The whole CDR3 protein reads CASGDAQGGYEQYF.

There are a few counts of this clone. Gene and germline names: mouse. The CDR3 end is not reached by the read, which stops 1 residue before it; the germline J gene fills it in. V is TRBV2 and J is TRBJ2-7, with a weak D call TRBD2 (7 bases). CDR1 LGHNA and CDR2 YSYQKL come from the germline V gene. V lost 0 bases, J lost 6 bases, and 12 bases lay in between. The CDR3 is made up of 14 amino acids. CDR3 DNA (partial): TGTGCCAGCAGCCAAGACCGGGGGGCGCTTGAACAGTAC. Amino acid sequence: CASSQDRGALEQY. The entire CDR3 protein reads CASSQDRGALEQYF.

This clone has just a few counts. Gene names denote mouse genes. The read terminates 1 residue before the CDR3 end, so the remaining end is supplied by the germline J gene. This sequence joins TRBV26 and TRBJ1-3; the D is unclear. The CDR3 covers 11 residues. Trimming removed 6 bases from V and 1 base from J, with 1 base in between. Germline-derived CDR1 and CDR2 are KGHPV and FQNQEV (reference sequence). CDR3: CASRSGNTLYF. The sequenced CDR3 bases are TGTGCCAGCAGATCTGGAAATACGCTCTAT.